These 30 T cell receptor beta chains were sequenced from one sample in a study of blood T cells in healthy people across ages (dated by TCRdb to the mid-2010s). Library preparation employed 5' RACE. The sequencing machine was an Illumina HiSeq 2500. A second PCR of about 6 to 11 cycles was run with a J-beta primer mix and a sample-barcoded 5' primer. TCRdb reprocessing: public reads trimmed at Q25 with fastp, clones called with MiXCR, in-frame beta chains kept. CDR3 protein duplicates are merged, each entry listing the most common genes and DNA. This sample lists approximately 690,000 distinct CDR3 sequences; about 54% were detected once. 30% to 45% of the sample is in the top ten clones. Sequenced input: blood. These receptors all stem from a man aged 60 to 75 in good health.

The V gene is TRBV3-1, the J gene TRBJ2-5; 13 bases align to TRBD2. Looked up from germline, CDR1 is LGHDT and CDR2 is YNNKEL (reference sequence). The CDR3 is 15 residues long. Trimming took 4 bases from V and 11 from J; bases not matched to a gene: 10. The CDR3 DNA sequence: TGTGCCAGCAGCCGGACTAGCGGGGGATATAATGAGCAGTACTTC. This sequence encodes CASSRTSGGYNEQYF.

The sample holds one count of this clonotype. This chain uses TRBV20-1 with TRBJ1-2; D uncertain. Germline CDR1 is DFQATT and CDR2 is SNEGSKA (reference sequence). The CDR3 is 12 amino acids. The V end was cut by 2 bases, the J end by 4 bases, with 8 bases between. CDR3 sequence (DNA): TGCAGTGCTAGAAGACCCCCCTATGGCTACACCTTC. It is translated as CSARRPPYGYTF.

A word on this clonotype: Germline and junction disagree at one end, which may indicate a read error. In nucleotides, the CDR3 is TGTGCCGGCAGCTTAGTGGCAGGGAAAGAAGAGCAGTACTTC. This encodes CAGSLVAGKEEQYF. The chain joins TRBV7-2 to TRBJ2-7; possibly TRBD1 for D (5 bases). The CDR3 has 14 amino acids. Germline loops: CDR1 SGHTA, CDR2 FQGNSA.

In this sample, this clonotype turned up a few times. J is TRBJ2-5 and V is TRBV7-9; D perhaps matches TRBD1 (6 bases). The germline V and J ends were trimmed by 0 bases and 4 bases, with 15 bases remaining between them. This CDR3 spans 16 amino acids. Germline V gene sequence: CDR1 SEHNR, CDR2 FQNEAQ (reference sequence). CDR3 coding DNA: TGTGCCAGCAGCTTAGCGCCAGGGGCGAGTCTAGAGACCCAGTACTTC. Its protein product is CASSLAPGASLETQYF.

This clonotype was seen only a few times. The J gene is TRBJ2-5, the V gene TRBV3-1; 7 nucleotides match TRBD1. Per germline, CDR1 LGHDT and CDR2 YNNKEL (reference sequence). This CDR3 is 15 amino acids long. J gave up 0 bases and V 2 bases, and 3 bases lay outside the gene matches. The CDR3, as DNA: TGTGCCAGCAGCCAAACAGGGGTTAACCAAGAGACCCAGTACTTC. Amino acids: CASSQTGVNQETQYF.

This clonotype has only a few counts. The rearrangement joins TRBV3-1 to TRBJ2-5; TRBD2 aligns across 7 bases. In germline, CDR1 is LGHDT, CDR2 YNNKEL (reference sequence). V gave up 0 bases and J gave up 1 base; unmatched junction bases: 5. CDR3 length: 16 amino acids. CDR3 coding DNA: TGTGCCAGCAGCCAAGACGTAGCGGGCGCCCAAGAGACCCAGTACTTC. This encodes CASSQDVAGAQETQYF.

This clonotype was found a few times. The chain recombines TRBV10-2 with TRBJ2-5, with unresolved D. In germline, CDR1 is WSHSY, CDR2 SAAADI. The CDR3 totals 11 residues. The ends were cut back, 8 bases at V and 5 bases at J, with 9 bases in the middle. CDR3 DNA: TGCGCCAGCCTAAAAGAGGAGACCCAGTACTTC. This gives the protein CASLKEETQYF.

The CDR3 region is CSVVLAGAVNEQYF. For the CDR3, the DNA is TGCAGCGTTGTGCTAGCGGGGGCGGTAAATGAGCAGTACTTC. This chain links TRBV29-1 with TRBJ2-7; 10 nucleotides line up with TRBD2. V lost 4 bases to trimming and J lost 7 bases; unmatched junction nucleotides: 10. Germline CDR1 SQVTM, CDR2 ANQGSEA. The CDR3 spans 14 residues.

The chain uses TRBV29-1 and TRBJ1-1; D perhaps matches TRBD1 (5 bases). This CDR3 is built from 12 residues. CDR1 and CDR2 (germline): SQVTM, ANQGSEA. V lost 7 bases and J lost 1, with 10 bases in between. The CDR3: CSGGTANTEAFF. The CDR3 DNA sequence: TGCAGCGGGGGGACGGCGAACACTGAAGCTTTCTTT. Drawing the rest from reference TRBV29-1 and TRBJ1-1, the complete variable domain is SAVISQKPSRDICQRGTSLTIQCQVDSQVTMMFWYRQQPGQSLTLIATANQGSEATYESGFVIDKFPISRPNLTFSTLTVSNMSPEDSSIYLCSGGTANTEAFFGQGTRLTVV.

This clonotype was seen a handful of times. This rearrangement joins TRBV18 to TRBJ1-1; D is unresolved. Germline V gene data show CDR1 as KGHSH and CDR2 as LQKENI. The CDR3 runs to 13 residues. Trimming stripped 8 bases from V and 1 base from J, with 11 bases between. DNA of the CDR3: TGTGCCAGCAAACGGACCTCGAACACTGAAGCTTTCTTT. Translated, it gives CASKRTSNTEAFF.

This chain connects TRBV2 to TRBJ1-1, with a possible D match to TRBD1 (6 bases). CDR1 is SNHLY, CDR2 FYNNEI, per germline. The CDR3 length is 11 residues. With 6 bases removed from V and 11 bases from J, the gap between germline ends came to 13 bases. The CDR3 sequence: CASRVQGGAFF. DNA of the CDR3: TGTGCCAGCAGGGTACAGGGCGGCGCTTTCTTT.

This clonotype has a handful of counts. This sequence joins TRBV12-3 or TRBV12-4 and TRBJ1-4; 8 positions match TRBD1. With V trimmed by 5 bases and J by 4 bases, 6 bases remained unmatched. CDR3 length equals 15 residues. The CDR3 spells CASSPRTGNNEKLFF. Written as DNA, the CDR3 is TGTGCCAGCAGTCCGAGGACAGGGAATAATGAAAAACTGTTTTTT.

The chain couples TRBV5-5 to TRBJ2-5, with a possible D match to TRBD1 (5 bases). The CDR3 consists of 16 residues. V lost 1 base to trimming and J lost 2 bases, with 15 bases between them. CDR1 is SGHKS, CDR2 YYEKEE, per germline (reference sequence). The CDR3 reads CASSLTGLQRQETQYF. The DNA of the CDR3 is TGTGCCAGCAGCTTGACAGGTCTTCAACGTCAAGAGACCCAGTACTTC.

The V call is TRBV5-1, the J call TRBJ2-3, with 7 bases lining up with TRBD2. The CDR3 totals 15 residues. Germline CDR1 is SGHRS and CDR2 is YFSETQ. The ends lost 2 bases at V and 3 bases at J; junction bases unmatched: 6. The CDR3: CASSFGGGWTDTQYF. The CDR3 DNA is TGCGCCAGCAGCTTTGGCGGGGGTTGGACAGATACGCAGTATTTT.

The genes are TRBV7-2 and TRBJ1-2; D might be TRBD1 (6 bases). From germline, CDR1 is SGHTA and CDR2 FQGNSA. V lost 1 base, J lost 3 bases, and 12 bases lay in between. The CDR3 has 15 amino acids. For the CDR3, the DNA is TGTGCCAGCAGCTTAGGCCGGGGGCGCGACTATGGCTACACCTTC. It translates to CASSLGRGRDYGYTF.

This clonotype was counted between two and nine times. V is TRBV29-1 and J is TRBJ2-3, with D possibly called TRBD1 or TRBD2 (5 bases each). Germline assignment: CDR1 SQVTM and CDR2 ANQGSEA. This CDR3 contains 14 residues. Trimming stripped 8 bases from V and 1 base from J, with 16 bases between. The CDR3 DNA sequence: TGCAGCTCGAAGGTTGGGACCCGCACAGATACGCAGTATTTT. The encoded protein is CSSKVGTRTDTQYF.

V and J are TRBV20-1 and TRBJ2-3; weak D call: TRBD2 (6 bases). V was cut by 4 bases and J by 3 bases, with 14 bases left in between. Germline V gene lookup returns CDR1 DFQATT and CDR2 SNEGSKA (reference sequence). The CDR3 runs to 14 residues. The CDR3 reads CSAKVGGATDTQYF. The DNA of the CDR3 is TGCAGTGCTAAGGTTGGCGGGGCGACAGATACGCAGTATTTT.

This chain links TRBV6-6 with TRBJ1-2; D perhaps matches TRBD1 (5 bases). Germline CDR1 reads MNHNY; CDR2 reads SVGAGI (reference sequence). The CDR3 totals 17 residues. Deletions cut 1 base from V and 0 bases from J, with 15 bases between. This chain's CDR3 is CASSYFLAGQANYGYTF. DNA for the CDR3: TGTGCCAGCAGTTACTTTCTGGCAGGGCAAGCTAACTATGGCTACACCTTC.

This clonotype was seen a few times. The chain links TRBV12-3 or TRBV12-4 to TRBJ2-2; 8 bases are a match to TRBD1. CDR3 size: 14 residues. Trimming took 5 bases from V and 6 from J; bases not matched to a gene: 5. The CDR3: CASSPGGSAGELFF. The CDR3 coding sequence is TGTGCCAGCAGTCCAGGGGGCTCGGCCGGGGAGCTGTTTTTT.

The CDR3 region has the DNA TGTGCCAGCACCAGACTAGCGGGGGGGCCACAAGAGACCCAGTACTTC. This codes for CASTRLAGGPQETQYF. The V call is TRBV12-3 or TRBV12-4, the J call TRBJ2-5; 14 bases fit TRBD2. CDR3 size: 16 residues. With V trimmed by 7 bases and J by 2 bases, 6 bases remained unmatched.

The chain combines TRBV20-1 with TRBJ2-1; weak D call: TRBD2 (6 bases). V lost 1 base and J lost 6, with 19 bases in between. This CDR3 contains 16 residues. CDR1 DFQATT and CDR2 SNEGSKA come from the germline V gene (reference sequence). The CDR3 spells CSARVLTRYPFNEQFF. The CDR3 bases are TGCAGTGCTAGAGTTCTGACTAGGTATCCTTTCAATGAGCAGTTCTTC.

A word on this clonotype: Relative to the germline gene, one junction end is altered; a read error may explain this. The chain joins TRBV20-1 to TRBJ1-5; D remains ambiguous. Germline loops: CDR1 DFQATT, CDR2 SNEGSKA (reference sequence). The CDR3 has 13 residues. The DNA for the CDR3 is TGCAGTGCTGTAATATTGGGCAACCAGCCCCAGCATTTT. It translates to CSAVILGNQPQHF.

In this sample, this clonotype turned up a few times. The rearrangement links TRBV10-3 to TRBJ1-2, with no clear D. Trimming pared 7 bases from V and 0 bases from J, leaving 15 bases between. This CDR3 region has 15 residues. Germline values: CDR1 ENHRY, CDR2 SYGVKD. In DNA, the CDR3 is TGTGCCATCAAGGGATGGGCAGATTCTAACTATGGCTACACCTTC. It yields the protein CAIKGWADSNYGYTF.

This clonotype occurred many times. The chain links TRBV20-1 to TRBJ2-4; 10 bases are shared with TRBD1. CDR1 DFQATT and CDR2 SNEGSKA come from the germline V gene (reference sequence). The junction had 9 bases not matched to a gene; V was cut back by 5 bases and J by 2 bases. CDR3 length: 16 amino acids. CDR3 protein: CSAGQGGGGSKNIQYF. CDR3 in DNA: TGCAGTGCTGGACAGGGGGGGGGTGGGTCCAAAAACATTCAGTACTTC.

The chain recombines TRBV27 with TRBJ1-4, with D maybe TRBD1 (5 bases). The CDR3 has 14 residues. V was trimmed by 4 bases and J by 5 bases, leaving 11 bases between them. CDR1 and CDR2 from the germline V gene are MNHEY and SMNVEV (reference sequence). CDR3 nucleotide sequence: TGTGCCAGCAGTTCGGGACTGAGGAATGAAAAACTGTTTTTT. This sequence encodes CASSSGLRNEKLFF.

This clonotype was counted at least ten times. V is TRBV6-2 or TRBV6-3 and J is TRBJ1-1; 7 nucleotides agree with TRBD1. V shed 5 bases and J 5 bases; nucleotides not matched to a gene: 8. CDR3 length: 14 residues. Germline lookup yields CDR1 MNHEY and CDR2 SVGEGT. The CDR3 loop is CASSPQGTWTEAFF. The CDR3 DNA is TGTGCCAGCAGTCCACAGGGGACGTGGACTGAAGCTTTCTTT.

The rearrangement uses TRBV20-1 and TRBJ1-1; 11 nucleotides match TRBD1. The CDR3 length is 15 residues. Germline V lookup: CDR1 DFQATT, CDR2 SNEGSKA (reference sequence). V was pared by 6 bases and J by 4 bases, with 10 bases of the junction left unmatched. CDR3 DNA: TGCAGTGCGGGGGGACAGGGGGTTCGGGGCACTGAAGCTTTCTTT. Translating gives CSAGGQGVRGTEAFF.

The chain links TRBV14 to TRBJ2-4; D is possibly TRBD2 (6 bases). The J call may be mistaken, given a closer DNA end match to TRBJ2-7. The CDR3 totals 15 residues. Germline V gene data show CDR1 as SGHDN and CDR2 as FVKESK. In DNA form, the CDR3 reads TGTGCCAGCAGCCAAGAGGGACTCTTTGAGCACGAGCAGTACTTC. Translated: CASSQEGLFEHEQYF.

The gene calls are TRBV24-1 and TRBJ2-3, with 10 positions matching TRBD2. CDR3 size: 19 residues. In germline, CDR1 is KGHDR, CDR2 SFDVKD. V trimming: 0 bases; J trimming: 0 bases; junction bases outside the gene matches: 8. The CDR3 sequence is CATSDLAGTSVTSTDTQYF. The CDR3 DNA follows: TGTGCCACCAGTGATTTGGCCGGGACTAGCGTAACTAGCACAGATACGCAGTATTTT.

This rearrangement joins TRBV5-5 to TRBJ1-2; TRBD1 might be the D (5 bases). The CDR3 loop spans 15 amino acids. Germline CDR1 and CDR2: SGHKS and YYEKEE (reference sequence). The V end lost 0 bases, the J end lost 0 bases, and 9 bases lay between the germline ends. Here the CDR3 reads CASSLAAGSNYGYTF. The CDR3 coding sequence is TGTGCCAGCAGCTTGGCCGCAGGGTCTAACTATGGCTACACCTTC.